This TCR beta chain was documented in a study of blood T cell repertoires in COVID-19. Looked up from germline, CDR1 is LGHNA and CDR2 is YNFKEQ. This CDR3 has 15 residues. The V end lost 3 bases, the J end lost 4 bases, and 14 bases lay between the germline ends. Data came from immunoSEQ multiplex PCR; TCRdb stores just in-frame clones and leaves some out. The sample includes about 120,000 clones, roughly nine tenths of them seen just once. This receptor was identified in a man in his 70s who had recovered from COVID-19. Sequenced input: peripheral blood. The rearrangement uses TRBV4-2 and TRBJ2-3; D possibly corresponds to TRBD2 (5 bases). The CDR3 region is CASSQNSARADTQYF. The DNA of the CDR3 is TGTGCCAGCAGCCAGAACTCGGCGAGGGCAGATACGCAGTATTTT.